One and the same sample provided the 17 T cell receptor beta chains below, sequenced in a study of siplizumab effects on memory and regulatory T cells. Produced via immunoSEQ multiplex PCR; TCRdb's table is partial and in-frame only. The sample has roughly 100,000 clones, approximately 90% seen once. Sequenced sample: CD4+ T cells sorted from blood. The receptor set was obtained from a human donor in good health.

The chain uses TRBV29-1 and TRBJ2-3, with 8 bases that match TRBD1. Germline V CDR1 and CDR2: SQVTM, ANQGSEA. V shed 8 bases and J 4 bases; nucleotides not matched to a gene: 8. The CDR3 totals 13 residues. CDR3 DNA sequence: TGCAGCTCTGGACAGGGACGGCCAGATACGCAGTATTTT. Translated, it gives CSSGQGRPDTQYF.

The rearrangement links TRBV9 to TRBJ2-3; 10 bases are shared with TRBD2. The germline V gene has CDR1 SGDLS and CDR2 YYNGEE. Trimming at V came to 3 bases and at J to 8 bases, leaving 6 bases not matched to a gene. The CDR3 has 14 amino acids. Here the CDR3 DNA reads TGTGCCAGCAGCGAGGGACTAGCGTCCTCTACGCAGTATTTT. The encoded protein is CASSEGLASSTQYF.

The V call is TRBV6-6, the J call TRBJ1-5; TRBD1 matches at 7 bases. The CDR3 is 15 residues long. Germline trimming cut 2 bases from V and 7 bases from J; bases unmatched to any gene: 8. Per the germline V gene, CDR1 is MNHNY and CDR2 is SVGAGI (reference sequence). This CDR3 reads CASSYQGGGGQPQHF. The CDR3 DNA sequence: TGTGCCAGCAGTTACCAAGGAGGGGGCGGCCAGCCCCAGCATTTT.

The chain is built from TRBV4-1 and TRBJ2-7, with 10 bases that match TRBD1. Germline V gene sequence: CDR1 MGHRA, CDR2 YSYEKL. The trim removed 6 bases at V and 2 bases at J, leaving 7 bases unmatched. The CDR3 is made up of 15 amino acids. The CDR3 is CASRRAGTGAYEQYF. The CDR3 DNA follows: TGCGCCAGCAGGAGAGCCGGGACAGGGGCCTACGAGCAGTACTTC.

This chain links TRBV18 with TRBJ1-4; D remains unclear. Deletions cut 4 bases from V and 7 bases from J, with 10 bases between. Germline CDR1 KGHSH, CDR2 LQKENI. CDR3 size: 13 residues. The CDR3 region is CASSQGQGEKLFF. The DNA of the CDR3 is TGTGCCAGCTCACAAGGTCAAGGTGAAAAACTGTTTTTT.

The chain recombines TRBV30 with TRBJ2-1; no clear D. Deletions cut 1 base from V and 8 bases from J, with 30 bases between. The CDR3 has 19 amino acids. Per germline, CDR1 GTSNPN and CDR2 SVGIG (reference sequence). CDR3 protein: CAWSEGTFRVRFGLDEQFF. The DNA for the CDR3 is TGTGCCTGGAGTGAAGGCACCTTTCGGGTTCGGTTTGGTTTGGATGAGCAGTTCTTC.

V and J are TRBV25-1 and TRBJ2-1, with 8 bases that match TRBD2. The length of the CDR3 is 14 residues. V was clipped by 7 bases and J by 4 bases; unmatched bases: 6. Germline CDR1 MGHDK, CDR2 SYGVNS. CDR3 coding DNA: TGTGCCAGCACTGGACTAGCCGGGTACAATGAGCAGTTCTTC. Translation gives CASTGLAGYNEQFF.

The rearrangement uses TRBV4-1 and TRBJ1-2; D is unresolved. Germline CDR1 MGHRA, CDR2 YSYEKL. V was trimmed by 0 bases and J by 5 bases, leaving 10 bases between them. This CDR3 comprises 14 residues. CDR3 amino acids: CASSQDQRRYGYTF. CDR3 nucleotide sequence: TGCGCCAGCAGCCAAGACCAGCGACGATATGGCTACACCTTC.

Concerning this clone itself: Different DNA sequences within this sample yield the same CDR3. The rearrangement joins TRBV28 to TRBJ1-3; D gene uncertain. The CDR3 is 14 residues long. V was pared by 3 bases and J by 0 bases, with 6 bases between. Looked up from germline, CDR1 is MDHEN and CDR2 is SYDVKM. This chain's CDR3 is CASSLERSGNTIYF. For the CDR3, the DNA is TGTGCCAGCAGTTTGGAACGCTCTGGAAACACCATATATTTT. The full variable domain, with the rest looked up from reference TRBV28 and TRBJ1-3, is DVKVTQSSRYLVKRTGEKVFLECVQDMDHENMFWYRQDPGLGLRLIYFSYDVKMKEKGDIPEGYSVSREKKERFSLILESASTNQTSMYLCASSLERSGNTIYFGEGSWLTVV.

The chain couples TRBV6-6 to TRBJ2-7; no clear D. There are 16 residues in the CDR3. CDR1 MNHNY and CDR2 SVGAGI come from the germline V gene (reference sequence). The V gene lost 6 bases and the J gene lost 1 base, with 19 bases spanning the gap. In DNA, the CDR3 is TGTGCCAGCAGCTCGCCCCTGAATGCGGAATCCTACGAGCAGTACTTC. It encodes CASSSPLNAESYEQYF.

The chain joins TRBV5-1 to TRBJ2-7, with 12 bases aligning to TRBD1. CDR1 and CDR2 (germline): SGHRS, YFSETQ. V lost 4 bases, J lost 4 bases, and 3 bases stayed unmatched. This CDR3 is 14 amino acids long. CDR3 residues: CASSPGQGAYEQYF. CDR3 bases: TGCGCCAGCAGCCCGGGACAGGGGGCTTACGAGCAGTACTTC.

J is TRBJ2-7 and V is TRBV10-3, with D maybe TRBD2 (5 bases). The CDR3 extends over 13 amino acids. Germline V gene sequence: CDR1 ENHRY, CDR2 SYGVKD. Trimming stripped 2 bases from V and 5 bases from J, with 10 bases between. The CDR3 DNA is TGTGCCATCAGTGAGCGAGGGCCGGACGAGCAGTACTTC. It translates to CAISERGPDEQYF.

The CDR3 DNA reads as TGTGCCAGCAGCCAAAGGGGGCTCAACGAGCAGTACTTC. This encodes CASSQRGLNEQYF. The chain is built from TRBV28 and TRBJ2-7; 7 nucleotides align to TRBD1. The trim removed 6 bases at V and 5 bases at J, leaving 7 bases unmatched. Per germline, CDR1 MDHEN and CDR2 SYDVKM. The CDR3 loop spans 13 amino acids.

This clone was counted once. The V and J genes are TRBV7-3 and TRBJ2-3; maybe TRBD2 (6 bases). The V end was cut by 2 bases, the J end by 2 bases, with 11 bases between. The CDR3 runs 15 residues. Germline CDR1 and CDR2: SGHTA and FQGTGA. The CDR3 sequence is CASSLSGLITDTQYF. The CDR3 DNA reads TGTGCCAGCAGCTTATCGGGACTGATCACAGATACGCAGTATTTT.

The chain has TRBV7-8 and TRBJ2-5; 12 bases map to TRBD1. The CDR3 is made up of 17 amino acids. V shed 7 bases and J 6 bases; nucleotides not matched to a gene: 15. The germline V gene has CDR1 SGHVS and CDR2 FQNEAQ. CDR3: CASTFLGQGARVKTQYF. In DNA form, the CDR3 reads TGTGCCAGCACCTTTCTGGGACAGGGGGCGCGGGTAAAGACCCAGTACTTC.

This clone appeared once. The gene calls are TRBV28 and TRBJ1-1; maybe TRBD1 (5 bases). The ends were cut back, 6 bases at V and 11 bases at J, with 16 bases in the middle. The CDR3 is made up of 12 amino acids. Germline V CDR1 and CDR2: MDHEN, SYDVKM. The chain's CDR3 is CASRASGRWAFF. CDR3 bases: TGTGCCAGCAGGGCGTCGGGGCGGTGGGCTTTCTTT.

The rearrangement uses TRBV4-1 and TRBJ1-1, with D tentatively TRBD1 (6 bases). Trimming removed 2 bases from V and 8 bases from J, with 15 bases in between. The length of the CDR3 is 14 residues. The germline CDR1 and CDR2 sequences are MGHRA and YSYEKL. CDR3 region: CASSQYQGQTEAFF. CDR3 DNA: TGCGCCAGCAGCCAATACCAAGGACAGACGGAAGCTTTCTTT.